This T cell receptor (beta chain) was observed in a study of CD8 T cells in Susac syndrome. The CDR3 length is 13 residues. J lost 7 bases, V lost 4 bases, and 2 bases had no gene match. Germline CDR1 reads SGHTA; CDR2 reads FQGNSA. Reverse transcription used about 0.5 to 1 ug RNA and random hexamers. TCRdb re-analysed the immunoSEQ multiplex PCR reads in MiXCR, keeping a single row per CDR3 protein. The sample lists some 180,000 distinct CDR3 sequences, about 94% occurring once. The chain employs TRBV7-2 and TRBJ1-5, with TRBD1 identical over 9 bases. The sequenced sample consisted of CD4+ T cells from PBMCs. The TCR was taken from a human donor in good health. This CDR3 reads CASSYRGQQPQHF. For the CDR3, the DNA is TGTGCCAGCAGCTACAGGGGGCAGCAGCCCCAGCATTTT.